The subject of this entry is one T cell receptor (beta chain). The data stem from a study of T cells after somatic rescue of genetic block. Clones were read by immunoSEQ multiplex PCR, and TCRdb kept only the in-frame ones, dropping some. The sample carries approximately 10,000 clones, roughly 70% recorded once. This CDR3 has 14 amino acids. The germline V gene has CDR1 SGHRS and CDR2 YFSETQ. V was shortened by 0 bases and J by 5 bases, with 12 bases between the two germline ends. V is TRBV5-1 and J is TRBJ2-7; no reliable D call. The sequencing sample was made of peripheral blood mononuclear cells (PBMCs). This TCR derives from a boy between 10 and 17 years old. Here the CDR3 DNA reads TGCGCCAGCAGCTTGGGAGCTAGTCGCCACGAGCAGTACTTC. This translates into CASSLGASRHEQYF.